This T cell receptor (beta chain) is drawn from a study of blood T cell repertoires in COVID-19. V dropped 2 bases and J dropped 7; count of bases not matched to a gene: 7. Germline values: CDR1 LNHDA, CDR2 SQIVND (reference sequence). CDR3 length: 14 residues. Original analysis: Amplification of reference gene primers provided the estimated nucleated cell counts. Only in-frame clones appear in the TCRdb table, and some are missing; sequencing was by immunoSEQ multiplex PCR. The V and J calls and the clone size are those of that table, but D and trimming were determined from the DNA. The data contain more than 350,000 clones, over 75% of them seen just once; the ten biggest clones take up 1.4%. Participants spanned ages about 18 to 100 years and resided in 20 to 30 US areas.

The sample taken for sequencing was PBMCs or T cells enriched from blood (not recorded which). This receptor was obtained from a woman aged 18-35 years who had been exposed to COVID-19. This chain links TRBV19 with TRBJ1-2; 7 bases match TRBD1. The CDR3 loop reads CASSIQGDLAGYTF. CDR3 in DNA: TGTGCCAGTAGTATACAGGGGGACCTTGCTGGCTACACCTTC.